Listed here are 30 T cell receptor beta chains from one sample, sequenced in a study of blood T cell repertoires in COVID-19. Produced via immunoSEQ multiplex PCR; TCRdb's table is partial and in-frame only. The table lists 250,000 to 300,000 clones, about four fifths of them singletons. Sequenced input: PBMCs or T cells enriched from blood (not recorded which). The receptors derive from a man aged 40-49 years who had been exposed to COVID-19.

The J gene is TRBJ1-2, the V gene TRBV2; D gene uncertain. The CDR3 has 14 residues. The germline CDR1 and CDR2 sequences are SNHLY and FYNNEI. V was pared by 1 base and J by 5 bases, with 11 bases between. For the CDR3, the DNA is TGTGCCAGCAGTGAAGGTTATCAGGCGTATGGCTACACCTTC. It translates to CASSEGYQAYGYTF.

V usage is TRBV18 and J usage is TRBJ2-5, with D possibly being TRBD2 (6 bases). Trimming removed 6 bases from V and 4 bases from J, with 12 bases in between. The germline V gene has CDR1 KGHSH and CDR2 LQKENI. The CDR3 consists of 13 residues. For the CDR3, the DNA is TGTGCCAGCTCCCCCTCAGCGGGAGAGACCCAGTACTTC. Translating gives CASSPSAGETQYF.

This chain links TRBV25-1 with TRBJ1-4; 9 bases are a match to TRBD1. V gave up 6 bases and J gave up 6 bases; unmatched junction bases: 11. The CDR3 runs 16 residues. Germline V gene lookup returns CDR1 MGHDK and CDR2 SYGVNS. The CDR3, as DNA: TGTGCCAGCAGACCTCGGACAGGGGAGTGGTATGAAAAACTGTTTTTT. It specifies CASRPRTGEWYEKLFF.

The chain is built from TRBV12-5 and TRBJ2-1; no clear D gene. The CDR3 sequence is 14 residues long. Germline CDR1 is LGHNT and CDR2 is FRNRAP. Trimming removed 7 bases from V and 5 bases from J, with 15 bases in between. CDR3 region: CASVRSSLNNEQFF. In DNA, the CDR3 is TGTGCTAGTGTACGGTCCTCCCTGAACAATGAGCAGTTCTTC.

This clone was observed a handful of times. This sequence joins TRBV4-1 and TRBJ1-2; no clear D gene. The CDR3 has 14 amino acids. V lost 0 bases to trimming and J lost 0 bases, with 5 bases between them. Germline CDR1 and CDR2: MGHRA and YSYEKL. The DNA for the CDR3 is TGCGCCAGCAGCCAAGATCTCGCTAACTATGGCTACACCTTC. This gives the protein CASSQDLANYGYTF.

The J gene is TRBJ1-5, the V gene TRBV7-8; TRBD1 agrees at 7 bases. The J segment lost 5 bases and the V segment lost 6 bases, leaving 4 bases of the junction unmatched. Germline V gives CDR1 SGHVS, CDR2 FQNEAQ. The CDR3 length is 13 residues. The CDR3 DNA follows: TGTGCCAGCAGTTTTCAGGGGGATCAGCCCCAGCATTTT. It specifies CASSFQGDQPQHF.

In this sample, this clone turned up a few times. The rearrangement uses TRBV24-1 and TRBJ1-2, with unresolved D. Trimming stripped 6 bases from V and 2 bases from J, with 9 bases between. Germline V lookup: CDR1 KGHDR, CDR2 SFDVKD. There are 13 residues in the CDR3. The CDR3 reads CATSSDSNYGYTF. In DNA, the CDR3 is TGTGCCACCAGTTCGGACTCGAACTATGGCTACACCTTC.

The rearrangement joins TRBV5-1 to TRBJ2-1, with D hard to call. V was shortened by 7 bases and J by 10 bases, with 12 bases between the two germline ends. This CDR3 spans 11 amino acids. Per germline, CDR1 SGHRS and CDR2 YFSETQ. The DNA of the CDR3 is TGCGCCAGCCGTGGCGAGACAGAGCAGTTCTTC. Its protein is CASRGETEQFF.

The V call is TRBV19, the J call TRBJ2-1; TRBD2 matches 10 bases. The CDR3 loop spans 15 amino acids. V trimming: 7 bases; J trimming: 7 bases; junction bases outside the gene matches: 10. In germline, CDR1 is LNHDA, CDR2 SQIVND (reference sequence). The CDR3 sequence: CASTPLAGVLNEQFF. CDR3 DNA: TGTGCCAGTACCCCTCTAGCGGGAGTTCTTAATGAGCAGTTCTTC.

This sequence joins TRBV19 and TRBJ1-1; perhaps TRBD1 as D (6 bases). V lost 4 bases and J lost 6, with 15 bases in between. Germline values: CDR1 LNHDA, CDR2 SQIVND (reference sequence). This CDR3 spans 14 amino acids. This chain's CDR3 is CASSRGQPQAEAFF. In nucleotides, the CDR3 is TGTGCCAGTAGTAGAGGACAGCCACAAGCTGAAGCTTTCTTT. Drawing the rest from reference TRBV19 and TRBJ1-1, the complete variable domain is DGGITQSPKYLFRKEGQNVTLSCEQNLNHDAMYWYRQDPGQGLRLIYYSQIVNDFQKGDIAEGYSVSREKKESFPLTVTSAQKNPTAFYLCASSRGQPQAEAFFGQGTRLTVV.

This clone was seen a single time. The chain recombines TRBV4-1 with TRBJ2-3, with D maybe TRBD1 (6 bases). Germline assignment: CDR1 MGHRA and CDR2 YSYEKL. V lost 1 base and J lost 0, with 14 bases in between. The CDR3 sequence is 17 residues long. CDR3 protein: CASSQGGGTTSTDTQYF. The CDR3 DNA is TGCGCCAGCAGCCAAGGAGGTGGGACAACTAGCACAGATACGCAGTATTTT.

The chain couples TRBV19 to TRBJ1-2, with D tentatively TRBD1 (6 bases). The germline CDR1 and CDR2 sequences are LNHDA and SQIVND (reference sequence). Trimming cost V 8 bases and J 4 bases, with 17 bases left between them. This CDR3 is built from 14 residues. The chain's CDR3 is CASGSAGEFYGYTF. The CDR3 nucleotides are TGTGCCAGTGGTTCAGCAGGGGAATTCTATGGCTACACCTTC.

The CDR3 protein is CAWSANGLQIPLHF. The CDR3 DNA reads as TGTGCCTGGAGTGCCAACGGACTTCAAATTCCCCTCCACTTT. The rearrangement links TRBV30 to TRBJ1-6; D is uncertain. The CDR3 runs 14 residues. Looked up from germline, CDR1 is GTSNPN and CDR2 is SVGIG (reference sequence). V dropped 1 base and J dropped 13 bases, with 17 bases sitting between them.

The gene calls are TRBV3-1 (or the pseudogene TRBV3-2) and TRBJ2-7; the D gene is possibly TRBD1 (6 bases). With 3 bases removed from V and 3 bases from J, the gap between germline ends came to 15 bases. This CDR3 region has 15 residues. Germline lookup yields CDR1 LGHDT and CDR2 YNNKEL (reference sequence). The CDR3 sequence: CASSQAPSQGYEQYF. The CDR3 DNA follows: TGTGCCAGCAGCCAGGCCCCCTCACAGGGCTACGAGCAGTACTTC.

The chain employs TRBV19 and TRBJ1-2; D uncertain. The CDR3 spans 13 residues. Germline CDR1 LNHDA, CDR2 SQIVND (reference sequence). V lost 0 bases and J lost 9, with 11 bases in between. The DNA of the CDR3 is TGTGCCAGTAGTATAGATGGCAGGATGAGCTACACCTTC. Protein product: CASSIDGRMSYTF. Full variable domain (missing parts from reference TRBV19 and TRBJ1-2): DGGITQSPKYLFRKEGQNVTLSCEQNLNHDAMYWYRQDPGQGLRLIYYSQIVNDFQKGDIAEGYSVSREKKESFPLTVTSAQKNPTAFYLCASSIDGRMSYTFGSGTRLTVV.

In DNA form, the CDR3 reads TGTGCCTGGGAAGCATTAGCGGGAGTGGAGACCCAGTACTTC. Protein: CAWEALAGVETQYF. V gene TRBV30 combines with J gene TRBJ2-5, with TRBD2 matching 9 bases. Germline CDR1 and CDR2: GTSNPN and SVGIG (reference sequence). The V gene end was trimmed by 5 bases and the J gene end by 5 bases; junction bases not matched to a gene: 9. The CDR3 extends over 14 amino acids.

The V gene is TRBV7-3, the J gene TRBJ2-2; D not certain. This CDR3 region has 16 residues. Germline V CDR1 and CDR2: SGHTA, FQGTGA. The V end lost 2 bases, the J end lost 0 bases, and 10 bases lay between the germline ends. CDR3 amino acids: CASSLASSANTGELFF. CDR3 sequence (DNA): TGTGCCAGCAGCTTAGCGAGCAGCGCGAACACCGGGGAGCTGTTTTTT. Full variable domain (outside the CDR3, taken from reference TRBV7-3 and TRBJ2-2): GAGVSQTPSNKVTEKGKYVELRCDPISGHTALYWYRQSLGQGPEFLIYFQGTGAADDSGLPNDRFFAVRPEGSVSTLKIQRTERGDSAVYLCASSLASSANTGELFFGEGSRLTVL.

The chain recombines TRBV5-4 with TRBJ1-2; no reliable D call. Germline assignment: CDR1 SGHNT and CDR2 YYREEE (reference sequence). The V end lost 4 bases, the J end lost 0 bases, and 13 bases lay between the germline ends. The CDR3 is 15 residues long. CDR3 bases: TGTGCCAGCAGCCAACCACCGGGAACTAACTATGGCTACACCTTC. Translated, it gives CASSQPPGTNYGYTF.

The V and J genes are TRBV29-1 and TRBJ2-7; 10 bases are shared with TRBD1. V lost 1 base to trimming and J lost 6 bases; unmatched junction nucleotides: 12. This CDR3 has 16 amino acids. Germline V gene sequence: CDR1 SQVTM, CDR2 ANQGSEA. CDR3 in amino acids: CSVEGRPGTGDGEQYF. The CDR3 DNA follows: TGCAGCGTTGAAGGGAGGCCTGGGACAGGGGATGGCGAGCAGTACTTC.

This chain joins TRBV5-3 and TRBJ2-1, with a weak D call TRBD2 (6 bases). TRBV5-3 counts as an open reading frame of uncertain function. This CDR3 has 17 residues. V was cut by 2 bases and J by 3 bases, with 18 bases left in between. The DNA for the CDR3 is TGTGCCAGAAGCTTCCTTGGCGGGACTTGCCGCTACAATGAGCAGTTCTTC. It encodes CARSFLGGTCRYNEQFF.

This clone was counted a single time. This chain connects TRBV5-6 to TRBJ1-1; weak D call: TRBD1 (6 bases). Trimming shortened V by 0 bases and J by 6 bases, and 12 bases separated the two germline ends. Germline lookup yields CDR1 SGHDT and CDR2 YYEEEE. The CDR3 loop spans 14 amino acids. CDR3 sequence reads: CASSLVIGGAEAFF. The CDR3 DNA follows: TGTGCCAGCAGCTTGGTTATAGGGGGGGCTGAAGCTTTCTTT.

About this clone itself: The junction does not match germline at one end; this may be a read error. The V and J genes are TRBV5-5 and TRBJ2-6, with a tentative D call TRBD1 (7 bases). Germline V gene data show CDR1 as SGHKS and CDR2 as YYEKEE (reference sequence). The CDR3 covers 12 residues. Written as DNA, the CDR3 is TGTGCCAGCAGCTTGTACAGGGGACTTCCGTCATTC. This gives the protein CASSLYRGLPSF.

The chain links TRBV7-2 to TRBJ1-4; 12 bases match TRBD1. The CDR3 loop spans 15 amino acids. The germline gives CDR1 SGHTA, CDR2 FQGNSA. The V gene end was trimmed by 4 bases and the J gene end by 10 bases; junction bases not matched to a gene: 7. DNA of the CDR3: TGTGCCAGCAGCTCCCCGGGACAGGGGGCAGGAAAACTGTTTTTT. It encodes CASSSPGQGAGKLFF. The entire variable domain, with the rest obtained from reference TRBV7-2 and TRBJ1-4, is as follows: GAGVSQSPSNKVTEKGKDVELRCDPISGHTALYWYRQSLGQGLEFLIYFQGNSAPDKSGLPSDRFSAERTGGSVSTLTIQRTQQEDSAVYLCASSSPGQGAGKLFFGSGTQLSVL.

V and J are TRBV5-4 and TRBJ2-7; a weak D match, TRBD2 (6 bases). V was pared by 0 bases and J by 5 bases, with 15 bases between. Germline V gene data show CDR1 as SGHNT and CDR2 as YYREEE (reference sequence). The CDR3 covers 15 residues. The CDR3 DNA is TGTGCCAGCAGCTTGGGTAGCGGACCCACTAACGAGCAGTACTTC. This encodes CASSLGSGPTNEQYF.

The chain couples TRBV15 to TRBJ2-7, with 7 bases lining up with TRBD2. Germline V lookup: CDR1 LNHNV, CDR2 YYDKDF (reference sequence). Unmatched junction bases numbered 8, after V lost 3 bases and J lost 3 bases. The CDR3 has 15 amino acids. The CDR3 DNA reads as TGTGCCACCAGCAGCTACGGACTAGGCCTCTACGAGCAGTACTTC. Protein sequence: CATSSYGLGLYEQYF.

The V gene is TRBV18, the J gene TRBJ2-7, with D perhaps TRBD1 (5 bases). The CDR3 contains 12 residues. CDR1 and CDR2 from the germline V gene are KGHSH and LQKENI. The germline V and J ends were trimmed by 3 bases and 7 bases, with 10 bases remaining between them. The CDR3 DNA sequence: TGTGCCAGCTCACCCAGGGATGTAGAGCAGTACTTC. Its translation is CASSPRDVEQYF.

This clone was detected a few times. The rearrangement joins TRBV4-2 to TRBJ2-1, with 15 bases lining up with TRBD2. V dropped 1 base and J dropped 9; count of bases not matched to a gene: 7. In germline, CDR1 is LGHNA, CDR2 YNFKEQ. This CDR3 comprises 17 residues. CDR3 nucleotide sequence: TGTGCCAGCAGCCAAGCGAGGACTAGCGGGAGGGCCTCTGAGCAGTTCTTC. Residues: CASSQARTSGRASEQFF.

J is TRBJ2-7 and V is TRBV18; a possible D gene is TRBD2 (6 bases). The CDR3 loop spans 15 amino acids. Germline-derived CDR1 and CDR2 are KGHSH and LQKENI. Trimming took off 3 bases at V and 2 bases at J, with 14 bases between the two ends. CDR3 protein: CASSPTGTQAYEQYF. CDR3 in DNA: TGTGCCAGCTCACCTACCGGGACTCAAGCCTACGAGCAGTACTTC.

The rearrangement joins TRBV11-2 to TRBJ1-2; a possible D gene is TRBD1 (6 bases). The CDR3 runs to 14 residues. In germline, CDR1 is SGHAT, CDR2 FQNNGV. The germline V and J ends were trimmed by 3 bases and 2 bases, with 10 bases remaining between them. The CDR3 spells CASSFSGQNYGYTF. The DNA for the CDR3 is TGTGCCAGCAGCTTCTCAGGACAGAACTATGGCTACACCTTC.

The chain uses TRBV6-1 and TRBJ2-5; D may be TRBD1 (5 bases). V was cut by 3 bases and J by 5 bases, with 19 bases left in between. The CDR3 loop spans 16 amino acids. The germline gives CDR1 MNHNS, CDR2 SASEGT. CDR3: CASSDQGHGMVETQYF. The CDR3 DNA sequence: TGTGCCAGCAGTGATCAGGGCCATGGGATGGTTGAGACCCAGTACTTC.